Presented here are 6 T cell receptor beta chains from one specimen sequenced in a study of blood T cell repertoires in COVID-19. Using immunoSEQ multiplex PCR, the repertoire was profiled, and TCRdb retains in-frame clones only, with some absent. The data hold 300,000 to 450,000 clones, with around nine tenths observed a single time. The source material was peripheral blood. Every receptor here comes from a woman aged 55-70 years with COVID-19, enrolled during active disease.

The CDR3 here is CASSLKTAANEKLFF. Written as DNA, the CDR3 is TGCGCCAGCAGCTTGAAGACAGCCGCTAATGAAAAACTGTTTTTT. The gene calls are TRBV5-1 and TRBJ1-4, with D perhaps TRBD1 (5 bases). CDR3 size: 15 residues. The V gene lost 1 base and the J gene lost 3 bases, with 10 bases spanning the gap. The V gene's germline CDR1 is SGHRS and CDR2 YFSETQ.

The chain combines TRBV6-6 with TRBJ2-7; possible D gene TRBD1, 6 bases. This CDR3 is 16 amino acids long. Trimming shortened V by 1 base and J by 3 bases, and 16 bases separated the two germline ends. CDR1 MNHNY and CDR2 SVGAGI come from the germline V gene (reference sequence). The CDR3 DNA reads TGTGCCAGCAGTTACTTCTCCGGCGGACAGAGCTACGAGCAGTACTTC. The encoded protein is CASSYFSGGQSYEQYF.

This chain uses TRBV4-1 with TRBJ2-5, with TRBD2 matching over 15 bases. The CDR3 is 18 amino acids. Unmatched junction bases numbered 7, after V lost 1 base and J lost 4 bases. Per the germline V gene, CDR1 is MGHRA and CDR2 is YSYEKL. This chain's CDR3 is CASSQVGLAGGLGETQYF. The CDR3 DNA is TGCGCCAGCAGCCAAGTAGGACTAGCGGGGGGGCTTGGAGAGACCCAGTACTTC.

This clone was recorded once. The gene calls are TRBV27 and TRBJ1-1, with D perhaps TRBD1 (6 bases). This CDR3 has 15 amino acids. Germline values: CDR1 MNHEY, CDR2 SMNVEV (reference sequence). Trimming removed 4 bases at V and 7 bases at J, with 19 bases between. CDR3 region: CASSSTGAGAFEAFF. CDR3 DNA: TGTGCCAGCAGTTCAACAGGAGCGGGGGCTTTTGAAGCTTTCTTT.

CDR3 coding DNA: TGTGCCAGCAGTGACTCAGAAGCAAAAGAGACCCAGTACTTC. Protein: CASSDSEAKETQYF. The chain has TRBV6-4 and TRBJ2-5; D is unclear. The CDR3 has 14 residues. The germline CDR1 and CDR2 sequences are MRHNA and SNTAGT. The ends were cut back, 0 bases at V and 3 bases at J, with 8 bases in the middle.

The V call is TRBV29-1, the J call TRBJ2-7; a weak D match, TRBD2 (6 bases). The germline V gene has CDR1 SQVTM and CDR2 ANQGSEA. V shed 2 bases and J shed 0 bases, with 17 bases lying between them. The CDR3 is 16 residues long. The chain's CDR3 is CSVETSAGPLSYEQYF. As DNA, the CDR3 is TGCAGCGTTGAAACCTCTGCGGGGCCCCTCTCCTACGAGCAGTACTTC.